This is a list of T cell receptor beta chains from one sample in a study of shared clonotypes between healthy human individuals. The method was immunoSEQ multiplex PCR; TCRdb's version includes in-frame clones alone and lacks a portion of them. The sample holds about 2.4 million clones; over 85% are singletons and the top ten take 0.36%. The sample comprised naive CD4+ T cells from PBMCs. The receptors derive from a man between 18 and 35 years old in good health. Some clones in this sample may be carry-over from other donors' samples. Both conserved end residues are part of each CDR3. D genes are given only for firm matches. The size field is filled for only some rows; it gives once, few, many or a size class.

V	size	D	J	CDR3	DNA
TRBV2	NA	TRBD1	TRBJ2-3	CASSRTGDTDTQYF	TGTGCCAGCTCTAGGACAGGAGACACAGATACGCAGTATTTT
TRBV28	NA	NA	TRBJ2-7	CASSFVGSYEQYF	TGTGCCAGCAGTTTTGTGGGATCCTACGAGCAGTACTTC
TRBV2	NA	TRBD2	TRBJ2-5	CASTSGGQETQYF	TGTGCCAGCACTAGCGGGGGGCAAGAGACCCAGTACTTC
TRBV5-6	NA	NA	TRBJ2-3	CASSDQKVASTDTQYF	TGTGCCAGCAGCGACCAAAAGGTGGCCTCCACAGATACGCAGTATTTT
TRBV7-2	NA	NA	TRBJ2-3	CASSLTGQSTDTQYF	TGTGCCAGCAGCTTAACCGGACAGTCCACAGATACGCAGTATTTT
TRBV4-1	few	NA	TRBJ1-2	CASSQVKTYGYTF	TGCGCCAGCAGCCAAGTCAAAACCTATGGCTACACCTTC
TRBV6-5	few	NA	TRBJ1-2	CASSYSYRDNGYTF	TGTGCCAGCAGTTACTCGTACCGGGACAATGGCTACACCTTC
TRBV28	NA	NA	TRBJ1-2	CASSLRGFSGYTF	TGTGCCAGCAGTTTACGGGGGTTTAGCGGCTACACCTTC
TRBV9	few	NA	TRBJ1-1	CASSVTPMNTEAFF	TGTGCCAGCAGCGTAACCCCCATGAACACTGAAGCTTTCTTT
TRBV28	NA	NA	TRBJ2-7	CASSSPGRAPTYEQYF	TGTGCCAGCAGCTCCCCCGGCCGGGCCCCGACCTACGAGCAGTACTTC
TRBV7-2	NA	NA	TRBJ2-4	CASSPGIAEAKNIQYF	TGTGCCAGCAGCCCAGGGATCGCGGAGGCCAAAAACATTCAGTACTTC
TRBV5-1	NA	TRBD2	TRBJ2-2	CASSYGTRGTGELFF	TGCGCCAGCAGCTACGGGACTAGAGGGACCGGGGAGCTGTTTTTT
TRBV27	NA	TRBD2	TRBJ2-3	CASSRQWTSGKGADTQYF	TGTGCCAGCAGTCGACAGTGGACTAGCGGGAAAGGCGCAGATACGCAGTATTTT
TRBV6-6	NA	NA	TRBJ2-5	CASSLPSAPGKETQYF	TGTGCCAGCAGTCTACCCTCCGCGCCAGGGAAAGAGACCCAGTACTTC
TRBV7-9	NA	NA	TRBJ2-3	CASSFKPAFRVTDTQYF	TGTGCCAGCAGCTTTAAGCCAGCGTTTCGAGTCACAGATACGCAGTATTTT
TRBV4-3	NA	NA	TRBJ2-7	CASSQDLVGRGEQYF	TGCGCCAGCAGCCAAGATCTCGTTGGACGGGGCGAGCAGTACTTC
TRBV29-1	NA	NA	TRBJ1-1	CRYGGNTEAFF	TGCAGGTACGGAGGGAACACTGAAGCTTTCTTT
TRBV30	once	TRBD1	TRBJ1-2	CAWSTGGYGYTF	TGTGCCTGGTCGACAGGGGGGTATGGCTACACCTTC
TRBV7-9	NA	NA	TRBJ1-2	CASSLEVTVGGYTF	TGTGCCAGCAGCTTAGAGGTTACAGTAGGTGGCTACACCTTC
TRBV12-5	NA	NA	TRBJ2-3	CASGLSAYTDTQYF	TGTGCTAGTGGTTTGTCGGCGTACACAGATACGCAGTATTTT
TRBV20-1	NA	NA	TRBJ2-2	CSASGTGELFF	TGCAGTGCTAGCGGCACCGGGGAGCTGTTTTTT
TRBV15	NA	NA	TRBJ2-6	CATSRGAINSGANVLTF	TGTGCCACCAGCAGGGGGGCAATAAACTCTGGGGCCAACGTCCTGACTTTC
TRBV5-1	NA	NA	TRBJ2-3	CASSFQGDTQYF	TGCGCCAGCAGCTTCCAGGGGGATACGCAGTATTTT
TRBV2	NA	TRBD1	TRBJ2-7	CASTSKDRALEQYF	TGTGCCAGCACCAGCAAGGACAGGGCCCTCGAGCAGTACTTC
TRBV18	few	NA	TRBJ1-1	CASSPEGENTEAFF	TGTGCCAGCTCACCAGAGGGGGAGAACACTGAAGCTTTCTTT
TRBV5-1	NA	TRBD1	TRBJ1-1	CASSVQGGRTEAFF	TGCGCCAGCAGTGTTCAGGGGGGTCGGACTGAAGCTTTCTTT
TRBV12-5	NA	NA	TRBJ2-1	CASGPWATSYNEQFF	TGTGCTAGTGGTCCCTGGGCTACTTCCTACAATGAGCAGTTCTTC
TRBV2	NA	TRBD1	TRBJ1-1	CASSGMTGNPEAFF	TGTGCCAGCAGTGGAATGACAGGGAACCCTGAAGCTTTCTTT
TRBV5-1	NA	TRBD2	TRBJ2-1	CASSRLAGVDEQFF	TGCGCCAGCAGCCGGCTAGCGGGAGTCGATGAGCAGTTCTTC
TRBV9	NA	TRBD1	TRBJ1-4	CASSARTGNDPGKLFF	TGTGCCAGCAGCGCGCGGACAGGAAATGACCCCGGGAAACTGTTTTTT
TRBV2	NA	NA	TRBJ1-5	CASSGEGGRQPQHF	TGTGCCAGCAGCGGTGAGGGGGGTCGGCAGCCCCAGCATTTT
TRBV2	few	NA	TRBJ1-2	CASRGTGTGGYTF	TGTGCCAGCAGGGGGACGGGGACCGGTGGCTACACCTTC
TRBV27	NA	NA	TRBJ1-1	CASSLFAVNTEAFF	TGTGCCAGCAGTTTATTCGCCGTGAACACTGAAGCTTTCTTT
TRBV15	NA	NA	TRBJ1-2	CATSRDRAGRNGYTF	TGTGCCACCAGCAGAGATAGGGCAGGGCGCAATGGCTACACCTTC
TRBV30	NA	NA	TRBJ1-4	CALDGGRATNEKLFF	TGTGCCTTGGACGGGGGCCGGGCAACTAATGAAAAACTGTTTTTT
TRBV4-2	NA	NA	TRBJ2-7	CASSHPRSEGGFYEQYF	TGTGCCAGCAGCCACCCTCGTAGCGAGGGGGGATTCTACGAGCAGTACTTC
TRBV6-5	NA	NA	TRBJ2-1	CASSYSGGRAGNEQFF	TGTGCCAGCAGTTACTCAGGGGGGAGGGCCGGCAATGAGCAGTTCTTC